This T cell receptor (beta chain) was sequenced during a study of regulatory T cells in long-lasting Graves disease. Regarding the study as a whole: Having few samples may have compromised the accuracy.

Worth noting for this clonotype: Its matching antigen is unknown.

Time point in this sample: newly diagnosed GD, antithyroid drugs for less than 3 months. From RNA extracted from PBMCs, the TCR library was made. This CDR3 has 15 residues. Germline assignment: CDR1 WNHNN and CDR2 SYGVQD (reference sequence). In building TCR beta libraries, iRepertoire HTBI primers were used together with Arm-PCR of CDR3 regions. In TCRdb, the multiplex PCR reads were re-called with MiXCR into one record per CDR3 protein. The sample lists approximately 460,000 distinct CDR3 sequences; 15% to 20% were seen once. These sequences were also reported in another study, on T cells in Graves' hyperthyroidism and ophthalmopathy. As reported in that work: The majority of expanded thyroid clonotypes above 0.001 also appeared in blood.

This sequence originates from a woman aged 25-40 years with Graves disease. The source was peripheral blood mononuclear cells (PBMCs), collected at new diagnosis, from a patient treated with antithyroid drugs. The chain carries TRBV10-1 and TRBJ2-1, with 9 bases aligning to TRBD2. The J call may be faulty, since TRBJ2-5 better matches the DNA end. The CDR3 coding sequence is TGCGCCAGCAGTGGGGCTAGCGGGAATCAAGAGACCCAGTACTTC. Its translation: CASSGASGNQETQYF.